This T cell receptor beta chain was documented in a study of T cells in Graves' hyperthyroidism and ophthalmopathy. TCR beta CDR3 regions were amplified from RNA. The primer set for the first-round RT-PCR of the TCR CDR3 was HTBI. TCRdb passed the multiplex PCR reads through MiXCR, listing each CDR3 protein once. The sample shows some 490,000 distinct CDR3 sequences, 20% to 25% of them seen only once. Whole-study results and caveats: Onset of ophthalmopathy came a median 6.5 months after the model predicted it.

There are many counts of this clonotype. The antigen is not known. Trimming cost V 5 bases and J 4 bases, with 14 bases left between them. CDR1 and CDR2 (germline): MDHEN, SYDVKM. The CDR3 has 14 residues. Inclusion characteristics of ophthalmopathy patients comprised a Clinical Activity Score of at least 3, a NOSPECS grade of at least 4, and duration under 3 months. The diagnostic basis comprised clinical symptoms, serum thyroxine and TRAb, thyroid ultrasound and orbital computed tomography. The rearrangement links TRBV28 to TRBJ1-2; D is perhaps TRBD1 (5 bases). Sequencing input: blood. The clonotype was recovered from a woman aged 70-85 years with Graves' ophthalmopathy. This CDR3 is CASSAGGTLYGYTF. For the CDR3, the DNA is TGTGCCAGCAGTGCGGGGGGGACTCTCTATGGCTACACCTTC.